One T cell receptor (beta chain) is described in this entry. A read error may account for a junction end that differs from germline. The CDR3 has 14 amino acids. The germline V gene has CDR1 KGHDR and CDR2 SFDVKD. TCR beta libraries were built with iRepertoire HTBI primers and Arm-PCR of CDR3 regions. Via MiXCR, TCRdb re-called the multiplex PCR reads, giving one row per CDR3 protein. Here the sample spans more than 300,000 distinct CDR3 sequences, 10% to 15% being singletons. The data stem from a study of regulatory T cells in long-lasting Graves disease. The time point was: newly diagnosed GD, antithyroid drugs for less than 3 months. Scientists built the TCR library using RNA that was extracted from PBMCs. The sample was also reused in another study, on T cells in Graves' hyperthyroidism and ophthalmopathy. Turning to that study: The model foresaw ophthalmopathy a median roughly 6.5 months prior to onset.

Sequencing used peripheral blood mononuclear cells (PBMCs), obtained at new diagnosis, from a patient treated with antithyroid drugs. The J gene is TRBJ2-2, the V gene TRBV24-1; TRBD2 is a possible D gene (6 bases). The receptor was derived from a woman under 30 with Graves disease. The CDR3 reads CATSDLGGAGGLFF. The CDR3 DNA is TGTGCCACCAGTGATTTAGGAGGAGCCGGGGGGCTGTTTTTT.